The next 27 T cell receptor beta chains were all read from a single sample in a study of blood T cells in healthy people across ages. Together with a sample-barcoded 5' primer, a J-beta primer mix was included in a second PCR lasting roughly 6 to 12 cycles. TCRdb fed the 5' RACE reads into MiXCR, producing one record per CDR3 protein. This repertoire shows roughly 1.7 million distinct CDR3 sequences, roughly a third found once; its top ten account for about 11%. Sequencing input: blood. Receptors were obtained from a young woman in good health.

V gene TRBV11-1 combines with J gene TRBJ2-5; no clear D. The ends were cut back, 5 bases at V and 1 base at J, with 11 bases in the middle. The CDR3 has 14 residues. CDR1 is SGHAT and CDR2 is FQDESV in the germline V gene (reference sequence). The CDR3 loop reads CASSLHAVQETQYF. The CDR3 DNA reads as TGTGCCAGCAGCCTCCATGCAGTCCAAGAGACCCAGTACTTC.

The sample holds a few counts of this clonotype. The rearrangement links TRBV5-5 to TRBJ2-7, with TRBD2 matching over 7 bases. In germline, CDR1 is SGHKS, CDR2 YYEKEE (reference sequence). The CDR3 totals 16 residues. V trimming: 0 bases; J trimming: 7 bases; junction bases outside the gene matches: 13. The CDR3 spells CASSLDPGGRGGEQYF. In DNA, the CDR3 is TGTGCCAGCAGCTTGGACCCGGGCGGGAGAGGAGGGGAGCAGTACTTC. Using reference TRBV5-5 and TRBJ2-7 for the parts outside the CDR3, the full variable domain is DAGVTQSPTHLIKTRGQQVTLRCSPISGHKSVSWYQQVLGQGPQFIFQYYEKEERGRGNFPDRFSARQFPNYSSELNVNALLLGDSALYLCASSLDPGGRGGEQYFGPGTRLTVT.

This clonotype has just a few counts. This chain connects TRBV20-1 to TRBJ2-5; D possibly uses TRBD1 or TRBD2 (6 bases each). Trimming pared 1 base from V and 4 bases from J, leaving 19 bases between. In germline, CDR1 is DFQATT, CDR2 SNEGSKA (reference sequence). This CDR3 comprises 16 residues. This CDR3 reads CSARGRGSRGAETQYF. As DNA, the CDR3 is TGCAGTGCTAGAGGGAGGGGGTCCCGGGGAGCAGAGACCCAGTACTTC.

A few counts support this clonotype. The DNA for the CDR3 is TGTGCCAGCAGCAGCTATAAGGACAGAGGAGATACGCAGTATTTT. Protein sequence: CASSSYKDRGDTQYF. The chain employs TRBV7-2 and TRBJ2-3; D perhaps matches TRBD1 (6 bases). Germline lookup yields CDR1 SGHTA and CDR2 FQGNSA. The CDR3 length is 15 residues. The V gene lost 5 bases and the J gene lost 5 bases, with 17 bases spanning the gap.

Only a few counts were recorded for this clonotype. This chain joins TRBV5-1 and TRBJ2-7, with D possibly TRBD2 on 6 matching bases. Between the trimmed V and J ends, which lost 4 bases and 4 bases, there was a span of 12 bases. The CDR3 is 13 amino acids. Germline-derived CDR1 and CDR2 are SGHRS and YFSETQ. In DNA, the CDR3 is TGCGCCAGCAGCGGCGGGGCTCTTTACGAGCAGTACTTC. This encodes CASSGGALYEQYF.

A few counts support this clonotype. The chain employs TRBV12-3 or TRBV12-4 and TRBJ2-7; possibly TRBD1 for D (6 bases). V was clipped by 3 bases and J by 6 bases, with 15 bases between them. CDR3 length: 14 residues. The CDR3 coding sequence is TGTGCCAGCAGTTTTAACGCAGGGGTGATCGAGCAGTACTTC. Its translation is CASSFNAGVIEQYF.

This clonotype came up once. The genes are TRBV5-1 and TRBJ1-1, with D maybe TRBD1 (5 bases). The germline V gene encodes CDR1 SGHRS and CDR2 YFSETQ. The V and J ends lost 4 bases and 11 bases respectively, with 24 bases between them. The CDR3 is 15 residues long. CDR3 region: CASSPRAGGTTGAFF. CDR3 DNA: TGCGCCAGCAGCCCCAGGGCTGGGGGGACTACCGGTGCTTTCTTT.

The rearrangement joins TRBV7-3 to TRBJ2-3, with a possible D match to TRBD2 (5 bases). V lost 5 bases and J lost 6, with 15 bases in between. Germline CDR1 is SGHTA and CDR2 is FQGTGA. CDR3 size: 14 residues. CDR3 residues: CASSPSSGPDTQYF. The CDR3 DNA reads TGTGCCAGCAGCCCTAGCAGCGGTCCGGATACGCAGTATTTT.

This clonotype turned up a few times. This chain connects TRBV28 to TRBJ2-5, with TRBD2 identical over 7 bases. The length of the CDR3 is 12 residues. V dropped 7 bases and J dropped 3; count of bases not matched to a gene: 2. Germline CDR1 MDHEN, CDR2 SYDVKM. DNA of the CDR3: TGTGCCAGCACGGGGGGAGAAGAGACCCAGTACTTC. Its protein product is CASTGGEETQYF.

This chain uses TRBV6-5 with TRBJ1-5; tentative D call: TRBD1 (6 bases). Per the germline V gene, CDR1 is MNHEY and CDR2 is SVGAGI. V lost 9 bases, J lost 1 base, and 10 bases lay in between. The CDR3 contains 13 residues. This CDR3 is CASQGLSNQPQHF. In nucleotides, the CDR3 is TGTGCCAGTCAGGGGCTCAGCAATCAGCCCCAGCATTTT.

The table lists this clonotype with a few counts. This chain connects TRBV12-3 or TRBV12-4 to TRBJ2-7, with TRBD2 matching over 12 bases. This CDR3 is 15 amino acids long. Losses at the gene ends were 5 bases for V and 4 bases for J; bases not matched to a gene: 6. CDR3 sequence (DNA): TGTGCCAGCAGTGGGGGGGGACTAGCGGGTTACGAGCAGTACTTC. Translated: CASSGGGLAGYEQYF.

This rearrangement joins TRBV24-1 to TRBJ2-1, with D unclear. CDR3 length equals 16 residues. Per the germline V gene, CDR1 is KGHDR and CDR2 is SFDVKD. Trimming removed 1 base at V and 0 bases at J, with 9 bases between. CDR3 nucleotide sequence: TGTGCCACCAGTGATTTAGAGGATAGCTCCTACAATGAGCAGTTCTTC. Translation: CATSDLEDSSYNEQFF.

J is TRBJ2-1 and V is TRBV20-1, with 8 bases fitting TRBD2. The CDR3 is 14 amino acids. V lost 6 bases and J lost 4; bases outside the gene matches: 8. The germline CDR1 and CDR2 sequences are DFQATT and SNEGSKA (reference sequence). Here the CDR3 reads CSAWRGDSYNEQFF. The CDR3 region has the DNA TGCAGTGCCTGGCGGGGGGACTCTTACAATGAGCAGTTCTTC.

This rearrangement joins TRBV5-6 to TRBJ2-1; 7 bases align to TRBD2. Per the germline V gene, CDR1 is SGHDT and CDR2 is YYEEEE. The V segment lost 6 bases and the J segment 8 bases; nucleotides outside the gene matches: 11. The CDR3 contains 14 residues. The DNA of the CDR3 is TGTGCCAGCACCACGCGGGGAGGGCCCCATGAGCAGTTCTTC. Translated, it gives CASTTRGGPHEQFF.

This clonotype was seen just once. One base away lies a much larger clone, so this may be a sequencing read error. V gene TRBV7-2 combines with J gene TRBJ1-2; D gene uncertain. Trimming stripped 11 bases from V and 7 bases from J, with 20 bases between. The CDR3 is 13 amino acids. Germline CDR1 SGHTA, CDR2 FQGNSA. CDR3 in amino acids: CAVSGGGFGGYTF. The CDR3 DNA is TGTGCCGTCAGTGGAGGAGGGTTCGGTGGCTACACCTTC.

The V call is TRBV19, the J call TRBJ2-7, with a tentative D call TRBD1 (6 bases). This CDR3 spans 15 amino acids. Germline V gives CDR1 LNHDA, CDR2 SQIVND (reference sequence). Trimming took 1 base from V and 1 from J, leaving 11 bases between them. CDR3 in DNA: TGTGCCAGTAGTATAGGGACAGTTCCTTCCTACGAGCAGTACTTC. This sequence encodes CASSIGTVPSYEQYF.

The DNA for the CDR3 is TGCGCCAGCAGCTTCTTTGGGGTCACAGATACGCAGTATTTT. Residues: CASSFFGVTDTQYF. V and J are TRBV5-1 and TRBJ2-3; unclear D gene. Germline V gene lookup returns CDR1 SGHRS and CDR2 YFSETQ. V was trimmed by 2 bases and J by 2 bases, leaving 9 bases between them. CDR3 length: 14 amino acids.

Comments on this clonotype: Sequence at one end of the junction differs from germline and may be a read error. This chain connects TRBV4-1 to TRBJ2-1; 7 positions agree with TRBD1. Looked up from germline, CDR1 is MGHRA and CDR2 is YSYEKL. The CDR3 is 14 amino acids. CDR3 residues: CVSSQERQGSEQFF. Written as DNA, the CDR3 is TGCGTCAGCAGCCAGGAAAGACAGGGCAGTGAGCAGTTCTTC.

This clonotype has just a few counts. V gene TRBV6-6 combines with J gene TRBJ2-1; a possible D gene is TRBD1 (5 bases). Gene TRBJ2-7 matches the end of the DNA better, so the J call may be wrong. The CDR3 has 14 residues. Looked up from germline, CDR1 is MNHNY and CDR2 is SVGAGI (reference sequence). CDR3 sequence: CASSYYLVGAEQYF. The CDR3 DNA is TGTGCCAGCAGTTACTATTTGGTAGGGGCTGAGCAGTACTTC.

V and J are TRBV20-1 and TRBJ2-3, with 11 bases fitting TRBD2. The CDR3 contains 16 residues. From germline, CDR1 is DFQATT and CDR2 SNEGSKA (reference sequence). Germline trimming cut 6 bases from V and 1 base from J; bases unmatched to any gene: 9. DNA of the CDR3: TGCAGTGCAGAGGTAGCGGGGGGGGCCGGCACAGATACGCAGTATTTT. Residues: CSAEVAGGAGTDTQYF.

The chain carries TRBV6-1 and TRBJ2-1, with 9 bases lining up with TRBD2. Germline V gene data show CDR1 as MNHNS and CDR2 as SASEGT. Trimming removed 6 bases from V and 7 bases from J; junction bases left unmatched: 10. This CDR3 contains 15 residues. CDR3 nucleotides: TGTGCCAGCAGCGAATCCCCTAGCGGGGCTAATGAGCAGTTCTTC. Translation gives CASSESPSGANEQFF.

For this clonotype: With a much larger clone just one base away, this may be a read error. This sequence joins TRBV7-9 and TRBJ2-5, with unresolved D. The J call is doubtful: the DNA matches TRBJ2-1 better. CDR3 length: 13 amino acids. Germline CDR1 is SEHNR and CDR2 is FQNEAQ (reference sequence). The CDR3 sequence: CASSPRWQETQFF. The CDR3 DNA sequence: TGTGCCAGCAGCCCTCGTTGGCAAGAGACCCAGTTCTTC.

This clonotype was observed a handful of times. The chain links TRBV29-1 to TRBJ2-5; D remains unclear. The V end was cut by 3 bases, the J end by 4 bases, with 18 bases between. Per germline, CDR1 SQVTM and CDR2 ANQGSEA. The CDR3 is 15 residues long. CDR3 protein: CSVEMNLGYRETQYF. CDR3 nucleotide sequence: TGCAGCGTTGAGATGAATCTGGGTTATCGAGAGACCCAGTACTTC.

The chain has TRBV7-6 and TRBJ1-5; 7 bases agree with TRBD1. The CDR3 loop spans 17 amino acids. V gave up 2 bases and J gave up 5 bases; unmatched junction bases: 12. From germline, CDR1 is SGHVS and CDR2 FNYEAQ. CDR3 bases: TGTGCCAGCAGCTTATTAGAAGGGGGGGACAGTTATCAGCCCCAGCATTTT. Translation gives CASSLLEGGDSYQPQHF.

The rearrangement uses TRBV2 and TRBJ1-2; the D is unclear. Per the germline V gene, CDR1 is SNHLY and CDR2 is FYNNEI. V was shortened by 10 bases and J by 1 base, with 13 bases between the two germline ends. The CDR3 runs 13 residues. The CDR3 region is CATAPPNNYGYTF. The CDR3 coding sequence is TGTGCCACCGCTCCCCCTAATAACTATGGCTACACCTTC.

This clonotype turned up a few times. V and J are TRBV5-1 and TRBJ2-5; D might be TRBD1 or TRBD2, each matching 5 bases. Per germline, CDR1 SGHRS and CDR2 YFSETQ. The ends were cut back, 4 bases at V and 4 bases at J, with 14 bases in the middle. This CDR3 region has 14 residues. The CDR3 here is CASSGGVGGETQYF. In DNA form, the CDR3 reads TGCGCCAGCAGCGGGGGTGTAGGCGGAGAGACCCAGTACTTC.

Turning to this clonotype: This may stem from a read error, because a much larger clone lies one nucleotide away. The chain recombines TRBV12-3 or TRBV12-4 with TRBJ2-5, with 8 positions matching TRBD1. The CDR3 consists of 15 residues. The CDR3 loop reads CASSPRQGRQETLYF. The CDR3 DNA reads as TGTGCCAGCAGCCCGAGACAGGGGCGCCAAGAGACCCTGTACTTC.